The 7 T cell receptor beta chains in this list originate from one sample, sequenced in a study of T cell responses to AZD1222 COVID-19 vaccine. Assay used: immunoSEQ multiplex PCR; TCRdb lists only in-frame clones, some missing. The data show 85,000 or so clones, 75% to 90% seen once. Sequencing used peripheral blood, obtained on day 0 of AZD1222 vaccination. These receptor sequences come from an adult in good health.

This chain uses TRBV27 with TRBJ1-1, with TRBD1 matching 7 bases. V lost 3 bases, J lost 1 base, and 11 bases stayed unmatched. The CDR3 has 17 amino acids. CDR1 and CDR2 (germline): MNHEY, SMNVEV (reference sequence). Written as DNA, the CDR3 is TGTGCCAGCAGTTTCATCAGGGGGATAAGGGGGAACACTGAAGCTTTCTTT. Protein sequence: CASSFIRGIRGNTEAFF.

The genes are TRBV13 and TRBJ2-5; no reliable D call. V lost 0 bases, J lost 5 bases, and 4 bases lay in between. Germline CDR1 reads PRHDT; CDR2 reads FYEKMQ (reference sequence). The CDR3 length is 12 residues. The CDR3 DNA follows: TGTGCCAGCAGCTTAGGCCGGGAGACCCAGTACTTC. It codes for CASSLGRETQYF.

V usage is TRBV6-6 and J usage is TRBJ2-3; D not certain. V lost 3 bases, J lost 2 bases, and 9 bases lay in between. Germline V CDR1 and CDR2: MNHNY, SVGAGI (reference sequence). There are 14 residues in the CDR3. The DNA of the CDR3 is TGTGCCAGCAGTTATGGAACTACCACAGATACGCAGTATTTT. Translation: CASSYGTTTDTQYF.

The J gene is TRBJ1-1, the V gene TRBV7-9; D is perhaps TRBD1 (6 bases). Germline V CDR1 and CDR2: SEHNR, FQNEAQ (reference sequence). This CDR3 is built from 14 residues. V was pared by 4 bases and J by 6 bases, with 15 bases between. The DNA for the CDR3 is TGTGCCAGCAGCTCGGGACAACCCGGCTCTGAAGCTTTCTTT. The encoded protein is CASSSGQPGSEAFF.

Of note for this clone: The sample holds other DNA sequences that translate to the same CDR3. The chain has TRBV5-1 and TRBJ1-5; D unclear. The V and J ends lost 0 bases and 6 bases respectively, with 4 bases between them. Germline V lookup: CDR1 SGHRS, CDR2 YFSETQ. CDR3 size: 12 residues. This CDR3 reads CASSLEGQPQHF. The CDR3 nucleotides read TGCGCCAGCAGCTTGGAGGGTCAGCCCCAGCATTTT.

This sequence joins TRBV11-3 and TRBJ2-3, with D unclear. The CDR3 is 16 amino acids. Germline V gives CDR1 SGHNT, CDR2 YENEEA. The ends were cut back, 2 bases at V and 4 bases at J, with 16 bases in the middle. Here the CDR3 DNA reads TGTGCCAGCAGCTTAAGGTCTGGCTACAATTCAGATACGCAGTATTTT. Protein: CASSLRSGYNSDTQYF.

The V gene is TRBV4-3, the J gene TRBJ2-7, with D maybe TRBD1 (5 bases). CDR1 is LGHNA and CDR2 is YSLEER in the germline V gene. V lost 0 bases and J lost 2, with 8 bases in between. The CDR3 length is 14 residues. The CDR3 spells CASSQDSDTYEQYF. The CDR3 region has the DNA TGCGCCAGCAGCCAAGATTCGGACACCTACGAGCAGTACTTC.